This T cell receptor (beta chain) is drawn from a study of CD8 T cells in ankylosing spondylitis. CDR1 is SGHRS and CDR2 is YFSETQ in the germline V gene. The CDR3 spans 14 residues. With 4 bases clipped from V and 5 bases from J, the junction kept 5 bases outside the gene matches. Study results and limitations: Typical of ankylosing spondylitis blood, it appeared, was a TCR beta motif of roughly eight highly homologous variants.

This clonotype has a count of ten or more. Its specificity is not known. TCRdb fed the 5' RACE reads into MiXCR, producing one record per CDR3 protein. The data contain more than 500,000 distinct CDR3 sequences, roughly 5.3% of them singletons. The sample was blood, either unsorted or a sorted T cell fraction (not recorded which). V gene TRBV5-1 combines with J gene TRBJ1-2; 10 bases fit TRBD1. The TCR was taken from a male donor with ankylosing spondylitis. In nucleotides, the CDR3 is TGCGCCAGCAGCCCGGACAGGGGGAGGTATGGCTACACCTTC. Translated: CASSPDRGRYGYTF.